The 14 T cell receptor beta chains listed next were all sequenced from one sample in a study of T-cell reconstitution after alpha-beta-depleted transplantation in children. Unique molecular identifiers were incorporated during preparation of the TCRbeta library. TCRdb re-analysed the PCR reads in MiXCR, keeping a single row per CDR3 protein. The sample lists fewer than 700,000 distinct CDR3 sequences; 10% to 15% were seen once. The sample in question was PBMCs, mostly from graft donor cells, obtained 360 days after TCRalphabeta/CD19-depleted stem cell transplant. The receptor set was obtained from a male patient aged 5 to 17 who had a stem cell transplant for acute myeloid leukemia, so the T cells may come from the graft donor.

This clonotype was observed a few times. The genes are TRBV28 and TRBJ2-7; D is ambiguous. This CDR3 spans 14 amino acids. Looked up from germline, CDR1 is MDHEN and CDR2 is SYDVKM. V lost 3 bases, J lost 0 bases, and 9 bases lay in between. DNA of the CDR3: TGTGCCAGCAGTTTCTCAGCCCCCTCCTACGAGCAGTACTTC. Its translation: CASSFSAPSYEQYF.

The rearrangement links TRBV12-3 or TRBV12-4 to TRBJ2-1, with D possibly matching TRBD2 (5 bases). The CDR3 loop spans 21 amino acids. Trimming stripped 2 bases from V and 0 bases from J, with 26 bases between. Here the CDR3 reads CASSLRRWERPQGSSYNEQFF. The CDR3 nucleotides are TGTGCCAGCAGTTTAAGGCGGTGGGAGCGCCCCCAAGGGAGCTCCTACAATGAGCAGTTCTTC.

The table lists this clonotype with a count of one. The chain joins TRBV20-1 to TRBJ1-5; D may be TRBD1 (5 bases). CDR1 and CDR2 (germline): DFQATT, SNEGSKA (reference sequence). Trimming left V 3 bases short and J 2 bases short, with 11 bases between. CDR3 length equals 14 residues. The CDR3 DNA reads TGCAGTGCTAGGGGGGTAGTTGGCAATCAGCCCCAGCATTTT. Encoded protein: CSARGVVGNQPQHF.

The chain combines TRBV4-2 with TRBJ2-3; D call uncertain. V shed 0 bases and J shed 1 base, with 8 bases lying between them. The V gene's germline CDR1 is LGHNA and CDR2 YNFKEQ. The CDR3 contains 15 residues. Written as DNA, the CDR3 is TGTGCCAGCAGCCAAGATCAAATAGGCACAGATACGCAGTATTTT. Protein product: CASSQDQIGTDTQYF.

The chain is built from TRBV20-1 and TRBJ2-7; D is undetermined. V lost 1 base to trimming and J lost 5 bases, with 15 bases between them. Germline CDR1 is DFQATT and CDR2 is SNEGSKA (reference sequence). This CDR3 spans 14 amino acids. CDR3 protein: CSARAVRRVHEQYF. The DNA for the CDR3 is TGCAGTGCTAGAGCAGTTAGGAGAGTACACGAGCAGTACTTC.

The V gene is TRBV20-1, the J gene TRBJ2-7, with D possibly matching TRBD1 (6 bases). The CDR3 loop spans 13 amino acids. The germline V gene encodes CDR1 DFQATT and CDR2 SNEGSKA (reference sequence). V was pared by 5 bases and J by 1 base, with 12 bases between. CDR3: CSAVSGVSYEQYF. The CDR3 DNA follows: TGCAGTGCTGTTTCAGGGGTATCCTACGAGCAGTACTTC.

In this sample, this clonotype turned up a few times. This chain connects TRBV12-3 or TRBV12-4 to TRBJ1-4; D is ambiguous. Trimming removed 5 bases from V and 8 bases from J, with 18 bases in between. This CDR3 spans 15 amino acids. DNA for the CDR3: TGTGCCAGCAGTCTGGAGTTAGCCCACTCGGAAAAACTGTTTTTT. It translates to CASSLELAHSEKLFF.

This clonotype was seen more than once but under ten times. CDR3 sequence reads: CASSLIGGHVTPFEQFF. The CDR3 region has the DNA TGTGCCAGCAGCTTAATAGGGGGACATGTGACCCCTTTTGAGCAGTTCTTC. The chain uses TRBV7-3 and TRBJ2-1, with TRBD1 as a possible D gene (6 bases). V was shortened by 1 base and J by 9 bases, with 22 bases between the two germline ends. The CDR3 is 17 residues long. The germline V gene encodes CDR1 SGHTA and CDR2 FQGTGA.

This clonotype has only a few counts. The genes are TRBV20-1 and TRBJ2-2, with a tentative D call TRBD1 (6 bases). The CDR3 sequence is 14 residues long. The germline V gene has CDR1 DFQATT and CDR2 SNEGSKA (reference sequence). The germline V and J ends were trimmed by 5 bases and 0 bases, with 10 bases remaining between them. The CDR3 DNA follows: TGCAGTGCTTTCGACAGGACGAACACCGGGGAGCTGTTTTTT. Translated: CSAFDRTNTGELFF.

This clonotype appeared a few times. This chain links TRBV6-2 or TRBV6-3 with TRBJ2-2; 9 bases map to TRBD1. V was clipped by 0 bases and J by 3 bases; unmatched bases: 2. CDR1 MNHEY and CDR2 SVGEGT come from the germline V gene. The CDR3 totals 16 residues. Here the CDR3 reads CASSYSDRGYTGELFF. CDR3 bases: TGTGCCAGCAGTTACTCGGACAGGGGTTACACCGGGGAGCTGTTTTTT.

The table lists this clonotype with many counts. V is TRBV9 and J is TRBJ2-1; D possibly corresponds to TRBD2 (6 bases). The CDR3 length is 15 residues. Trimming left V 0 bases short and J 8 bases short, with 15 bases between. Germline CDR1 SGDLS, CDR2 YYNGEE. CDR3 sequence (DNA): TGTGCCAGCAGCGTAGGGGGACTCCCTGGGCATGAGCAGTTCTTC. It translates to CASSVGGLPGHEQFF.

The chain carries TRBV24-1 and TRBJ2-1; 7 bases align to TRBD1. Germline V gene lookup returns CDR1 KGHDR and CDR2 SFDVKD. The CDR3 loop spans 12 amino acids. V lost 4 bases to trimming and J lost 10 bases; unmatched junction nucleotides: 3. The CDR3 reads CATSERDREQFF. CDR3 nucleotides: TGTGCCACCAGTGAACGGGACAGAGAGCAGTTCTTC.

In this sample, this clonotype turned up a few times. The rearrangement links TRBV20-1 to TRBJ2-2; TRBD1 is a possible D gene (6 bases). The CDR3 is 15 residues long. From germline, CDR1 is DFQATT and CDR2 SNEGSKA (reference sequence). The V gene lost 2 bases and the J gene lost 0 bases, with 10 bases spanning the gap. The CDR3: CSARKDSTNTGELFF. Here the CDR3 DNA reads TGCAGTGCTAGAAAGGACAGCACGAACACCGGGGAGCTGTTTTTT.

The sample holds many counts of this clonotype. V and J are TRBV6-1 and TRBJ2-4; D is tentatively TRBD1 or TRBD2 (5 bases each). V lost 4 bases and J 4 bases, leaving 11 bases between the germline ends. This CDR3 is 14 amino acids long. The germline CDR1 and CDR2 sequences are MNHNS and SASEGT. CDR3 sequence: CASSAGTAKNIQYF. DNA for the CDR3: TGTGCCAGCAGTGCCGGGACGGCTAAAAACATTCAGTACTTC.